These 25 T cell receptor beta chains came from one sample sequenced in a study of T cell responses to AZD1222 COVID-19 vaccine. The data were produced by immunoSEQ multiplex PCR, yet TCRdb's version contains in-frame clones alone and is incomplete. The profile shows some 150,000 clones, roughly 90% of them singletons. Source: peripheral blood, taken 28 days after the second AZD1222 dose. These receptors were taken from an adult who received the AZD1222 COVID-19 vaccine.

The chain links TRBV5-5 to TRBJ1-6; D is uncertain. CDR3 length: 15 residues. Germline values: CDR1 SGHKS, CDR2 YYEKEE (reference sequence). With 0 bases removed from V and 1 base from J, the gap between germline ends came to 5 bases. The chain's CDR3 is CASSLGASYNSPLHF. CDR3 nucleotide sequence: TGTGCCAGCAGCTTGGGGGCTTCCTATAATTCACCCCTCCACTTT.

The V and J genes are TRBV5-4 and TRBJ1-3; 10 nucleotides align to TRBD1. CDR1 and CDR2 from the germline V gene are SGHNT and YYREEE (reference sequence). The V segment lost 4 bases and the J segment 7 bases; nucleotides outside the gene matches: 5. CDR3 length: 14 amino acids. The CDR3 nucleotides read TGTGCCAGCAGCAGGACAGGGGGTCGCAACACCATATATTTT. This sequence encodes CASSRTGGRNTIYF. The whole variable domain, remainder taken from reference TRBV5-4 and TRBJ1-3, is ETGVTQSPTHLIKTRGQQVTLRCSSQSGHNTVSWYQQALGQGPQFIFQYYREEENGRGNFPPRFSGLQFPNYSSELNVNALELDDSALYLCASSRTGGRNTIYFGEGSWLTVV.

The chain couples TRBV30 to TRBJ1-5; no firm D call. Deletions cut 3 bases from V and 0 bases from J, with 12 bases between. This CDR3 has 15 residues. CDR1 and CDR2 (germline): GTSNPN, SVGIG (reference sequence). CDR3 coding DNA: TGTGCCTGGAGCGGAGGGTTAGTTAGCAATCAGCCCCAGCATTTT. Amino acid sequence: CAWSGGLVSNQPQHF.

The chain employs TRBV21-1 and TRBJ2-7; TRBD1, as called in the table, went unchecked against the DNA. TRBV21-1 constitutes a pseudogene. This CDR3 is 15 amino acids long. Here the CDR3 DNA reads TGTGCCAGCAGCAAAAGTAGCAGGGGGCGTCACGAGCAGTACTTC. It yields the protein CASSKSSRGRHEQYF.

The rearrangement uses TRBV7-9 and TRBJ1-4, with TRBD1 as a possible D gene (6 bases). This CDR3 spans 14 amino acids. V gave up 2 bases and J gave up 5 bases, with 9 bases separating them. The germline V gene encodes CDR1 SEHNR and CDR2 FQNEAQ (reference sequence). The CDR3 reads CASSLRQGNEKLFF. The CDR3 DNA sequence: TGTGCCAGCAGCTTAAGGCAGGGGAATGAAAAACTGTTTTTT.

The genes are TRBV11-3 and TRBJ2-2, with 9 bases that match TRBD1. V shed 5 bases and J 4 bases; nucleotides not matched to a gene: 5. This CDR3 region has 15 residues. Germline values: CDR1 SGHNT, CDR2 YENEEA. In DNA form, the CDR3 reads TGTGCCAGCAGCGTGGACAGGGGTGGCACCGGGGAGCTGTTTTTT. Translation gives CASSVDRGGTGELFF.

V is TRBV30 and J is TRBJ1-3; 7 bases line up with TRBD1. J was trimmed by 1 base and V by 3 bases; bases with no gene match: 9. The CDR3 spans 16 residues. CDR1 is GTSNPN and CDR2 is SVGIG in the germline V gene (reference sequence). CDR3 amino acids: CAWRRGQTGSGNTIYF. CDR3 in DNA: TGTGCCTGGAGGCGGGGACAGACCGGTTCTGGAAACACCATATATTTT.

The chain uses TRBV6-2 or TRBV6-3 and TRBJ1-1; D is unresolved. V was clipped by 4 bases and J by 1 base, with 4 bases between them. The germline V gene encodes CDR1 MNHEY and CDR2 SVGEGT. The CDR3 is made up of 12 amino acids. For the CDR3, the DNA is TGTGCCAGCAGTTTCCGGAACACTGAAGCTTTCTTT. It codes for CASSFRNTEAFF.

The V call is TRBV2, the J call TRBJ2-5; the D is unclear. CDR1 is SNHLY, CDR2 FYNNEI, per germline. CDR3 length: 11 residues. V was shortened by 1 base and J by 4 bases, with 1 base between the two germline ends. This chain's CDR3 is CASSEGETQYF. In DNA form, the CDR3 reads TGTGCCAGCAGTGAAGGAGAGACCCAGTACTTC.

This clone has just one count. The V and J genes are TRBV2 and TRBJ2-3; 8 nucleotides agree with TRBD2. The germline CDR1 and CDR2 sequences are SNHLY and FYNNEI. This CDR3 comprises 15 residues. The ends lost 6 bases at V and 3 bases at J; junction bases unmatched: 8. Here the CDR3 DNA reads TGTGCCAGCAGCCAGCGGGGGCGAGGAACAGATACGCAGTATTTT. Translation: CASSQRGRGTDTQYF.

The V gene is TRBV2, the J gene TRBJ1-1; 9 bases are shared with TRBD1. J was trimmed by 0 bases and V by 8 bases; bases with no gene match: 10. Germline-derived CDR1 and CDR2 are SNHLY and FYNNEI. This CDR3 is 16 amino acids long. The CDR3 reads CASPAGQGAMNTEAFF. In DNA form, the CDR3 reads TGTGCCAGCCCGGCGGGACAGGGCGCGATGAACACTGAAGCTTTCTTT.

The table lists this clone with a few counts. The genes are TRBV5-4 and TRBJ2-7; D gene uncertain. Trimming took 2 bases from V and 6 from J, leaving 9 bases between them. The germline gives CDR1 SGHNT, CDR2 YYREEE (reference sequence). CDR3 size: 12 residues. The CDR3 loop reads CASSFYPAEQYF. Here the CDR3 DNA reads TGTGCCAGCAGCTTCTACCCGGCCGAGCAGTACTTC.

The rearrangement uses TRBV12-3 or TRBV12-4 and TRBJ2-2; no clear D. V shed 6 bases and J shed 7 bases, with 12 bases lying between them. This CDR3 contains 13 residues. The CDR3 coding sequence is TGTGCCAGCAGCTCTACCCTTGTCGGGGAGCTGTTTTTT. Protein: CASSSTLVGELFF.

CDR3 residues: CASSYGRTEAFF. CDR3 nucleotides: TGTGCCAGCAGTTACGGGAGGACTGAAGCTTTCTTT. The J gene is TRBJ1-1, the V gene TRBV6-2 or TRBV6-3, with D unresolved. Germline V CDR1 and CDR2: MNHEY, SVGEGT. The CDR3 is 12 amino acids. The V end lost 2 bases, the J end lost 5 bases, and 6 bases lay between the germline ends.

The chain has TRBV11-1 and TRBJ1-2; 7 bases match TRBD1. CDR1 and CDR2 (germline): SGHAT, FQDESV (reference sequence). The CDR3 runs to 14 residues. Losses at the gene ends were 1 base for V and 5 bases for J; bases not matched to a gene: 4. In DNA form, the CDR3 reads TGTGCCAGCAGCTTAGGCGCAGGGGGATATGGCTACACCTTC. As protein: CASSLGAGGYGYTF.

The chain recombines TRBV6-5 with TRBJ1-1; D gene unclear. The CDR3 is 15 residues long. V was pared by 4 bases and J by 0 bases, with 12 bases between. CDR1 is MNHEY and CDR2 is SVGAGI in the germline V gene. CDR3 nucleotide sequence: TGTGCCAGCAGTTTTGAGGGTGTCATGAACACTGAAGCTTTCTTT. Amino acids: CASSFEGVMNTEAFF.

The V call is TRBV6-5, the J call TRBJ1-6; no clear D. The CDR3 runs 13 residues. V shed 7 bases and J shed 7 bases, with 11 bases lying between them. Germline CDR1 is MNHEY and CDR2 is SVGAGI. The CDR3 is CASTGTANSPLHF. The CDR3 nucleotides are TGTGCCAGCACTGGCACCGCAAATTCACCCCTCCACTTT.

A remark on this clone: In the same sample, other DNA sequences code for this CDR3. This sequence joins TRBV7-2 and TRBJ1-6; TRBD1 might be the D (5 bases). V dropped 2 bases and J dropped 3 bases, with 5 bases sitting between them. Germline assignment: CDR1 SGHTA and CDR2 FQGNSA. This CDR3 spans 14 amino acids. In DNA, the CDR3 is TGTGCCAGCAGCTTACAGGGCTATAATTCACCCCTCCACTTT. This codes for CASSLQGYNSPLHF.

The V and J genes are TRBV19 and TRBJ2-7; 8 nucleotides line up with TRBD2. The CDR3 contains 15 residues. Germline loops: CDR1 LNHDA, CDR2 SQIVND (reference sequence). With 1 base clipped from V and 2 bases from J, the junction kept 4 bases outside the gene matches. DNA of the CDR3: TGTGCCAGTAGTATAGCGCCGGGACTAGCCTACGAGCAGTACTTC. Translating gives CASSIAPGLAYEQYF.

The chain carries TRBV7-2 and TRBJ2-5, with 7 bases matching TRBD1. The CDR3 runs 14 residues. Germline V CDR1 and CDR2: SGHTA, FQGNSA. With 5 bases clipped from V and 4 bases from J, the junction kept 7 bases outside the gene matches. This CDR3 is CASSRTGSAETQYF. The CDR3 nucleotides are TGTGCCAGCAGCCGGACAGGTTCCGCAGAGACCCAGTACTTC.

This rearrangement joins TRBV25-1 to TRBJ1-2; TRBD1 matches 9 bases. CDR3 size: 15 residues. Germline lookup yields CDR1 MGHDK and CDR2 SYGVNS. V trimming: 6 bases; J trimming: 4 bases; junction bases outside the gene matches: 9. The CDR3 loop reads CASSPGGQGSYGYTF. The CDR3 DNA follows: TGTGCCAGCAGCCCGGGAGGACAGGGGAGCTATGGCTACACCTTC.

The rearrangement joins TRBV6-5 to TRBJ2-5, with a tentative D call TRBD1 (6 bases). CDR1 and CDR2 from the germline V gene are MNHEY and SVGAGI. The CDR3 extends over 15 amino acids. The V gene lost 6 bases and the J gene lost 2 bases, with 16 bases spanning the gap. The CDR3 nucleotides are TGTGCCAGCAGAAATCCGGGACACCAACAAGAGACCCAGTACTTC. Protein product: CASRNPGHQQETQYF.

The chain is built from TRBV9 and TRBJ1-5, with no clear D. The germline V gene has CDR1 SGDLS and CDR2 YYNGEE. The ends were cut back, 0 bases at V and 9 bases at J, with 7 bases in the middle. The CDR3 runs to 12 residues. CDR3 coding DNA: TGTGCCAGCAGCGTAGTTCGGGGGCCCCAGCATTTT. Translation: CASSVVRGPQHF.

V is TRBV28 and J is TRBJ2-3; the D gene is possibly TRBD2 (7 bases). The CDR3 contains 15 residues. The germline V gene has CDR1 MDHEN and CDR2 SYDVKM. V shed 6 bases and J shed 3 bases, with 16 bases lying between them. The CDR3 region has the DNA TGTGCCAGCAGCTCCGGGGGGCGCGGGACAGATACGCAGTATTTT. This sequence encodes CASSSGGRGTDTQYF. Drawing the rest from reference TRBV28 and TRBJ2-3, the complete variable domain is DVKVTQSSRYLVKRTGEKVFLECVQDMDHENMFWYRQDPGLGLRLIYFSYDVKMKEKGDIPEGYSVSREKKERFSLILESASTNQTSMYLCASSSGGRGTDTQYFGPGTRLTVL.

The chain carries TRBV6-6 and TRBJ2-6, with 7 bases identical to TRBD1. The CDR3 runs 15 residues. The germline V gene has CDR1 MNHNY and CDR2 SVGAGI (reference sequence). The V and J ends lost 7 bases and 2 bases, in that order; junction bases with no gene match: 5. CDR3 nucleotide sequence: TGTGCCAGCATGTCCGGGACAGCTGGGGCCAACGTCCTGACTTTC. It codes for CASMSGTAGANVLTF.